This T cell receptor beta chain was identified during a study of blood T cell repertoires in COVID-19. Measured with immunoSEQ multiplex PCR; TCRdb has only the in-frame clones, and not every one. This table has hundreds of thousands of clones, about four fifths appearing once. The CDR3 runs 18 residues. V trimming: 1 base; J trimming: 5 bases; junction bases outside the gene matches: 12. Germline lookup yields CDR1 SNHLY and CDR2 FYNNEI. This chain links TRBV2 with TRBJ2-5, with 11 bases matching TRBD2. This receptor was obtained from a woman aged 40 to 55 with active or convalescent COVID-19. The sequenced sample consisted of peripheral blood. The CDR3 bases are TGTGCCAGCAGTGAAGGCCGGGATAGCGGGGGGGCGAGGGAGACCCAGTACTTC. Protein sequence: CASSEGRDSGGARETQYF.